This T cell receptor (beta chain) derives from a study of CD8 T cells in Susac syndrome (dated by TCRdb to the late 2010s). In the study overall: The study used repertoire sequencing to test whether antigen drove CD8+ T cell activation and differentiation in Susac syndrome.

RNA was extracted using the RNeasy kit, and roughly 0.45 to 1 microgram was reverse transcribed with random hexamers. TCR beta CDR3 regions were amplified with the immunoSEQ multiplex PCR assay covering 54 Vbeta and 13 Jbeta segments. To correct PCR amplification bias, a synthetic template baseline was used for both primer optimization and computational correction. In the paper's pipeline: Reads were assigned to V, D and J genes according to IMGT and analyzed in immunoSEQ Analyzer, with only productive sequences retained. Clonality was calculated as one minus the Shannon entropy normalized by log2 of the number of productive unique sequences. For each patient and control, public and private clones were evaluated among the 100 most prevalent clones. A clone was defined as Susac-specific if it was absent from the healthy and MS cohorts, from some 1,100 published viral clones and from other ImmuneACCESS disease sequences. TCRdb took the public reads, trimmed them with fastp at Q25, ran MiXCR for clone calling and kept in-frame beta chains. Entries that share a CDR3 protein sequence are merged under the most common genes and DNA. In this record, the V and J calls reflect TCRdb's handling and not the investigators' own analysis. The sample contains under 250,000 distinct CDR3 sequences, 90% to 95% of them found a single time. Approximately 0.072% of the sample comes from the top ten.

What the work shows at the level of the full study, not this receptor alone: The study acknowledged that relatively few individuals were included in the TCR sequencing and HLA analysis.

Peripheral blood CD8+ and CD4+ T cells from healthy donors, Susac syndrome patients and multiple sclerosis patients were profiled using high-throughput TCR beta sequencing. Treatment-naive patients with stable or active relapsing-remitting disease fulfilling revised McDonald criteria were used as multiple sclerosis controls. Bulk CD8+ and CD4+ T cells were purified by magnetic negative isolation, while CD8+ TEMRA cells were enriched using FACS. Blood was collected in EDTA tubes and processed within 24 hours, with PBMCs isolated through density gradient centrifugation. PBMCs intended for TCR sequencing were cryopreserved in liquid nitrogen and were subsequently thawed in a 37 degrees C water bath. The sorted or isolated CD4+, CD8+ and CD8+ TEMRA cells had a purity of 90% or higher. This clonotype occurred once. The specificity of this receptor is unknown. No base-level quality is on record; no much larger clone is a single base apart. One read is thin evidence.

Sequencing was carried out using CD4+ T cells from PBMCs. The origin of this receptor is a human donor with multiple sclerosis.

The CDR3 has the sequence CATSRDRAYNEQFF. The DNA sequence is TGTGCCACCAGCAGGGACAGGGCGTACAATGAGCAGTTCTTC. The chain uses TRBV15 and TRBJ2-1; a stretch of 8 junction bases matches TRBD1. Including the terminal cysteine and phenylalanine, the CDR3 comprises 14 residues. The DNA shown is the 42-base CDR3, in frame from base 1. From V the trimming removes 3 bases and from J it removes 4 bases, while the gene matches leave 2 bases of the junction unaccounted for. Via the germline V gene (reference sequence), CDR1 is LNHNV and CDR2 YYDKDF.